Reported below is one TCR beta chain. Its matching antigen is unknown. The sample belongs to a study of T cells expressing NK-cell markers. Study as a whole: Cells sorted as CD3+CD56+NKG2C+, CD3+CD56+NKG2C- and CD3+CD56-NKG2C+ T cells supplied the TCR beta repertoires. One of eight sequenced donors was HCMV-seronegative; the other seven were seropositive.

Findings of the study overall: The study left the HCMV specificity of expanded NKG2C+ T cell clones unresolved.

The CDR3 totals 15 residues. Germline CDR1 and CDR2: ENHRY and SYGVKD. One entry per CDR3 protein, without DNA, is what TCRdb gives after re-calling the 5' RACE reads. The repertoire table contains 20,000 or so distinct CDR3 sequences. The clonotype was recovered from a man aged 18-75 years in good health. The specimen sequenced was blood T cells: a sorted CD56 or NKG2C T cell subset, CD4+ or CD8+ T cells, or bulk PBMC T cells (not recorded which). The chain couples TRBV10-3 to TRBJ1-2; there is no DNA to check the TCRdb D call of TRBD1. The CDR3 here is CASALSGHQNYGYTF.